The present T cell receptor beta chain was sequenced within a study of blood T cell repertoires in COVID-19. About the research overall: The cDNA or gDNA used as material had been derived from T cells, B-cell-depleted T cells, or PBMCs.

TCRdb's table, derived via immunoSEQ multiplex PCR, lists solely in-frame clones and lacks some. The table lists roughly 300,000 clones, around 85% of them singletons. Those enrolled, adults aged roughly 18 to 100 years, came from about 24 US areas. Cohort 3 recovered donors had two negative PCRs, clearance, or symptom resolution. This clone came up once. Germline CDR1 reads MNHEY; CDR2 reads SVGAGI. V dropped 6 bases and J dropped 1 base, with 10 bases sitting between them. There are 15 residues in the CDR3. The chain couples TRBV6-5 to TRBJ2-6; D is unclear. The sample comprised PBMCs or T cells enriched from blood (not recorded which). This TCR was sampled from a woman between 45 and 65 years old who had recovered from COVID-19. CDR3 in amino acids: CASSLTSSGANVLTF. CDR3 nucleotide sequence: TGTGCCAGCAGCCTCACTTCGTCTGGGGCCAACGTCCTGACTTTC.